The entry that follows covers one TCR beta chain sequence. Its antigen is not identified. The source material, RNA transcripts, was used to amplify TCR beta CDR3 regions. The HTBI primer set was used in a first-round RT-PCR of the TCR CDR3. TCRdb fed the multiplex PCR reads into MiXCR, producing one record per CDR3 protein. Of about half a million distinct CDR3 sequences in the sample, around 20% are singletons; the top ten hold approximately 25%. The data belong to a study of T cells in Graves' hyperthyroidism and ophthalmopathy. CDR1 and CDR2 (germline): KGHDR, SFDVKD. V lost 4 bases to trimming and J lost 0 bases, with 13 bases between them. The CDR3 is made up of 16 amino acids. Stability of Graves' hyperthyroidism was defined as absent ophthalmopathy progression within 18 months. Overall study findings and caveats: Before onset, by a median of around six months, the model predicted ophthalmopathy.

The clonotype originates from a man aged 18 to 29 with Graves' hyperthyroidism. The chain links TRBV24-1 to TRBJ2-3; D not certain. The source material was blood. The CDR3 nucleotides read TGTGCCACCAGTGAGTATCCGGAGTCTAGCACAGATACGCAGTATTTT. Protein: CATSEYPESSTDTQYF.